The clone carrying this TCR beta chain has more than one count but fewer than ten. V was cut by 5 bases and J by 7 bases, with 12 bases left in between. This CDR3 contains 12 residues. Germline assignment: CDR1 SGHTA and CDR2 FQGNSA. The entry originates in a study of CD8 T cells in ankylosing spondylitis. Making the TCR beta libraries involved quantitative 5'-RACE with molecular barcodes. TCRdb analysed the 5' RACE reads with MiXCR anew, one entry per CDR3 protein. The repertoire consists of hundreds of thousands of distinct CDR3 sequences, with roughly 20% occurring once and the leading ten covering roughly 3.6%.

This TCR derives from a female donor with ankylosing spondylitis or in good health (not recorded which). Sequenced: blood, either unsorted or a sorted T cell fraction (not recorded which). J is TRBJ2-7 and V is TRBV7-2; D is undetermined. Here the CDR3 reads CASSSLSSEQYF. DNA of the CDR3: TGTGCCAGCAGCAGCCTATCATCTGAGCAGTACTTC.